A selection of T cell receptor beta chains follows, all from one sample in a study of shared clonotypes between healthy human individuals. Repertoires were generated with immunoSEQ multiplex PCR, while TCRdb's copy carries only in-frame clones and drops some. Of hundreds of thousands of clones listed, less than 80% were seen once; the top ten hold around 2%. The sample taken for sequencing was memory CD4+ T cells sorted from blood. The source of these receptors is a woman aged 30 to 39 in good health. Both conserved end residues are part of each CDR3. A D gene is named only where the DNA matches it firmly. The size entry is marked missing in some rows and otherwise reads once, few, many or a size class.

j_call clone_size v_call d_call cdr3_aa cdr3_nt
TRBJ2-7 - TRBV14 - CASSAKVAYEQYF TGTGCCAGCAGCGCAAAGGTGGCATACGAGCAGTACTTC
TRBJ2-7 few TRBV28 - CASIERGNYEQYF TGTGCCAGCATTGAGAGGGGTAACTACGAGCAGTACTTC
TRBJ1-3 - TRBV19 - CASRRGEVGSGNTIYF TGTGCCAGTAGAAGGGGGGAAGTCGGCTCTGGAAACACCATATATTTT
TRBJ1-2 - TRBV28 - CASSTLLGGYTF TGTGCCAGCAGCACCCTCCTCGGTGGCTACACCTTC
TRBJ2-1 - TRBV11-3 - CASSLGLASHEQFF TGTGCCAGCAGCTTAGGGCTAGCGAGTCATGAGCAGTTCTTC
TRBJ2-7 - TRBV4-1 TRBD2 CASSQESAGGPYEQYF TGCGCCAGCAGCCAAGAATCGGCGGGAGGGCCCTACGAGCAGTACTTC
TRBJ1-5 - TRBV5-6 - CASSPGLSGNQPQHF TGTGCCAGCAGCCCGGGGCTGTCGGGTAATCAGCCCCAGCATTTT
TRBJ1-2 few TRBV30 - CAWSVTGYGYTF TGTGCCTGGAGTGTAACAGGCTATGGCTACACCTTC
TRBJ1-5 few TRBV29-1 - CSVASSADDQPQHF TGCAGCGTTGCCAGTTCGGCCGACGATCAGCCCCAGCATTTT
TRBJ2-7 once TRBV27 - CASSLKHPYFSYEQYF TGTGCCAGCAGTTTAAAGCACCCCTACTTCTCCTACGAGCAGTACTTC
TRBJ2-2 - TRBV5-6 - CASSPRSGAGELFF TGTGCCAGCAGCCCCCGGTCGGGCGCCGGGGAGCTGTTTTTT
TRBJ2-1 - TRBV28 TRBD2 CASRGGLAGGQEQFF TGTGCCAGCAGAGGGGGACTAGCGGGAGGGCAAGAGCAGTTCTTC
TRBJ1-5 - TRBV30 - CAWSVGGRRPQHF TGTGCCTGGAGTGTAGGGGGTAGGCGACCCCAGCATTTT
TRBJ1-2 - TRBV18 TRBD1 CASSSTGTRNNYGYTF TGTGCCAGCTCATCGACAGGGACGAGAAACAACTATGGCTACACCTTC
TRBJ2-7 - TRBV11-3 TRBD1 CASSLGMQGAPQYF TGTGCCAGCAGCTTAGGGATGCAGGGGGCTCCGCAGTACTTC
TRBJ2-7 - TRBV11-3 TRBD2 CASSLHASGRAYEQYF TGTGCCAGCAGCTTACATGCTAGCGGGAGGGCCTACGAGCAGTACTTC
TRBJ1-1 - TRBV28 TRBD1 CASSGTGGMNTEAFF TGTGCCAGCAGTGGGACAGGGGGCATGAACACTGAAGCTTTCTTT
TRBJ2-7 many TRBV30 - CAWNPGGGGKQYF TGTGCCTGGAATCCAGGGGGCGGGGGTAAGCAGTACTTC
TRBJ2-1 - TRBV6-1 - CASSAVNEQFF TGTGCCAGCAGCGCCGTCAATGAGCAGTTCTTC
TRBJ2-7 - TRBV19 - CASSMKRVYEQYF TGTGCCAGTAGTATGAAGAGGGTCTACGAGCAGTACTTC
TRBJ2-3 - TRBV10-1 - CASSESGGATDTQYF TGCGCCAGCAGTGAGTCTGGGGGAGCCACAGATACGCAGTATTTT
TRBJ1-3 - TRBV19 - CASSTGHPATGNTIYF TGTGCCAGTAGTACCGGACACCCAGCCACGGGAAACACCATATATTTT
TRBJ2-5 few TRBV19 - CASMSGEQETQYF TGTGCCAGTATGTCAGGGGAACAAGAGACCCAGTACTTC
TRBJ1-6 - TRBV7-2 TRBD1 CASSPGQYNSPLHF TGTGCCAGCAGCCCGGGACAGTATAATTCACCCCTCCACTTT
TRBJ2-3 - TRBV4-1 - CASSPRPLVVGLSTDTQYF TGCGCCAGCAGCCCAAGACCCCTGGTTGTCGGGTTGAGCACAGATACGCAGTATTTT
TRBJ2-3 - TRBV19 - CASSIAYTDTQYF TGTGCCAGTAGTATCGCTTACACAGATACGCAGTATTTT
TRBJ2-7 - TRBV5-1 TRBD2 CASSWGPSGSEQYF TGCGCCAGCAGTTGGGGGCCTAGCGGGAGCGAGCAGTACTTC
TRBJ2-7 - TRBV6-5 - CASSYSRVRPYEQYF TGTGCCAGCAGTTATTCGAGGGTCAGGCCCTACGAGCAGTACTTC
TRBJ1-1 - TRBV15 - CATSKHRAEAFF TGTGCCACCAGCAAGCACAGGGCTGAAGCTTTCTTT